The 18 T cell receptor beta chains in this list originate from one sample, sequenced in a study of shared clonotypes between healthy human individuals. TCRdb's table, derived via immunoSEQ multiplex PCR, lists solely in-frame clones and lacks some. The sample yields about 560,000 clones, roughly 72% seen once. Sequencing was done on a sample of PBMCs. These receptors all come from a woman in her forties in good health. Some clones in this sample may be carry-over from other donors' samples.

The rearrangement joins TRBV7-8 to TRBJ2-3; the match to TRBD2 covers 9 bases. Per the germline V gene, CDR1 is SGHVS and CDR2 is FQNEAQ. V gave up 5 bases and J gave up 2 bases; unmatched junction bases: 8. The CDR3 is 16 amino acids. The chain's CDR3 is CASSPLAGLATDTQYF. The DNA for the CDR3 is TGTGCCAGCAGCCCTCTAGCGGGGTTGGCCACAGATACGCAGTATTTT.

As regards this clone: It may be a read error: a sequence one base away is much more abundant. This specimen includes other DNA sequences encoding the same CDR3. The chain recombines TRBV30 with TRBJ2-7; D remains ambiguous. V was trimmed by 1 base and J by 6 bases, leaving 10 bases between them. CDR1 and CDR2 (germline): GTSNPN, SVGIG (reference sequence). The CDR3 is 12 residues long. CDR3 in DNA: TGTGCCTGGAGTGCTTCGGTAGGCGAGCAGTACTTC. Amino acid sequence: CAWSASVGEQYF. The full variable domain, completed using reference TRBV30 and TRBJ2-7, is SQTIHQWPATLVQPVGSPLSLECTVEGTSNPNLYWYRQAAGRGLQLLFYSVGIGQISSEVPQNLSASRPQDRQFILSSKKLLLSDSGFYLCAWSASVGEQYFGPGTRLTVT.

A single count supports this clone. V and J are TRBV5-1 and TRBJ2-3; 7 bases fit TRBD2. V shed 4 bases, J shed 1 base, and the junction held 9 bases outside the gene matches. Germline values: CDR1 SGHRS, CDR2 YFSETQ. The CDR3 runs 16 residues. CDR3 nucleotide sequence: TGCGCCAGCAGCCAAGGGGCGGGAGAGGGCACAGATACGCAGTATTTT. This encodes CASSQGAGEGTDTQYF.

The chain joins TRBV18 to TRBJ2-7, with 7 bases lining up with TRBD1. V dropped 4 bases and J dropped 3; count of bases not matched to a gene: 9. CDR3 length: 15 amino acids. In germline, CDR1 is KGHSH, CDR2 LQKENI. The CDR3 nucleotides read TGTGCCAGCTCACTCGGGACAGTGGGGAACTACGAGCAGTACTTC. The encoded protein is CASSLGTVGNYEQYF.

The gene calls are TRBV6-6 and TRBJ2-3; maybe TRBD2 (6 bases). Germline loops: CDR1 MNHNY, CDR2 SVGAGI (reference sequence). This CDR3 spans 16 amino acids. V lost 6 bases, J lost 1 base, and 17 bases lay in between. The CDR3 DNA reads TGTGCCAGCAGGAGAACAAGGAGGGTGCGCACAGATACGCAGTATTTT. This sequence encodes CASRRTRRVRTDTQYF.

V usage is TRBV19 and J usage is TRBJ2-5; 9 nucleotides agree with TRBD2. Germline CDR1 and CDR2: LNHDA and SQIVND (reference sequence). Germline trimming cut 6 bases from V and 0 bases from J; bases unmatched to any gene: 8. The CDR3 has 16 residues. CDR3 coding DNA: TGTGCCAGTAGGGGAAGCGGGAGGAAAGACCAAGAGACCCAGTACTTC. This gives the protein CASRGSGRKDQETQYF.

This clone was detected only a few times. The chain uses TRBV10-3 and TRBJ2-2; no reliable D call. The CDR3 runs 11 residues. Germline V gene sequence: CDR1 ENHRY, CDR2 SYGVKD. The V gene lost 5 bases and the J gene lost 6 bases, with 4 bases spanning the gap. As DNA, the CDR3 is TGTGCCATCAGTTGGGCCGGGGAGCTGTTTTTT. Protein sequence: CAISWAGELFF.

J is TRBJ2-3 and V is TRBV5-4, with TRBD2 identical over 8 bases. Germline values: CDR1 SGHNT, CDR2 YYREEE (reference sequence). CDR3 size: 14 residues. V shed 4 bases and J 6 bases; nucleotides not matched to a gene: 7. CDR3 sequence (DNA): TGTGCCAGCAGCCTCGGGGGGGAGGGCGATACGCAGTATTTT. Its translation: CASSLGGEGDTQYF.

This clone was recorded only once. The chain combines TRBV14 with TRBJ2-7, with TRBD2 matching over 8 bases. The CDR3 covers 15 residues. Germline loops: CDR1 SGHDN, CDR2 FVKESK. The V segment lost 1 base and the J segment 0 bases; nucleotides outside the gene matches: 2. CDR3 region: CASSQAGGGSYEQYF. For the CDR3, the DNA is TGTGCCAGCAGCCAAGCGGGAGGGGGCTCCTACGAGCAGTACTTC.

The chain combines TRBV18 with TRBJ2-7; D remains ambiguous. V lost 6 bases and J lost 6, with 9 bases in between. CDR1 KGHSH and CDR2 LQKENI come from the germline V gene. CDR3 length equals 11 residues. The CDR3 bases are TGTGCCAGCTCCTCCAGGACCGAGCAGTACTTC. It yields the protein CASSSRTEQYF.

The rearrangement uses TRBV18 and TRBJ1-1, with D uncertain. Germline-derived CDR1 and CDR2 are KGHSH and LQKENI. The V end was cut by 0 bases, the J end by 0 bases, with 8 bases between. The CDR3 loop spans 15 amino acids. The CDR3 region is CASSPPVSLNTEAFF. CDR3 DNA: TGTGCCAGCTCACCACCGGTCAGCTTGAACACTGAAGCTTTCTTT.

This clone was seen a single time. The chain is built from TRBV6-6 and TRBJ1-1; D is uncertain. The CDR3 spans 13 residues. Trimming removed 6 bases from V and 3 bases from J, with 11 bases in between. The germline gives CDR1 MNHNY, CDR2 SVGAGI (reference sequence). The CDR3 reads CASSLTRDTEAFF. CDR3 bases: TGTGCCAGCAGCTTAACTAGGGACACTGAAGCTTTCTTT.

The chain carries TRBV18 and TRBJ1-1; D is perhaps TRBD1 (5 bases). The CDR3 length is 13 residues. Germline V CDR1 and CDR2: KGHSH, LQKENI. Deletions cut 5 bases from V and 7 bases from J, with 14 bases between. The chain's CDR3 is CASSGSQDNEAFF. The CDR3 bases are TGTGCCAGCTCAGGATCACAGGATAATGAAGCTTTCTTT.

The chain carries TRBV4-1 and TRBJ2-1; tentative D call: TRBD2 (6 bases). The CDR3 has 17 residues. Per germline, CDR1 MGHRA and CDR2 YSYEKL. V lost 1 base to trimming and J lost 7 bases, with 20 bases between them. This CDR3 reads CASSQGRAGRRENEQFF. DNA for the CDR3: TGCGCCAGCAGCCAAGGAAGGGCGGGACGGCGGGAAAATGAGCAGTTCTTC.

The V call is TRBV30, the J call TRBJ1-2; D ambiguous. V dropped 1 base and J dropped 4 bases, with 19 bases sitting between them. CDR1 is GTSNPN and CDR2 is SVGIG in the germline V gene (reference sequence). The CDR3 is made up of 16 amino acids. The CDR3, as DNA: TGTGCCTGGAGTGGACTCCTCGACAAATTCTTCTATGGCTACACCTTC. Translating it yields CAWSGLLDKFFYGYTF.

J is TRBJ2-1 and V is TRBV28; 12 bases agree with TRBD1. CDR1 is MDHEN and CDR2 is SYDVKM in the germline V gene. After removal of 5 bases from V and 7 bases from J, the junction contained 6 bases not matched to a gene. The CDR3 runs to 15 residues. The CDR3 protein is CASSGDRGLGNEQFF. CDR3 nucleotide sequence: TGTGCCAGCAGTGGGGACAGGGGGCTGGGGAATGAGCAGTTCTTC.

V usage is TRBV10-2 and J usage is TRBJ2-3; the D is unclear. CDR3 length equals 12 residues. Trimming took 3 bases from V and 3 from J, leaving 4 bases between them. In germline, CDR1 is WSHSY, CDR2 SAAADI. The DNA of the CDR3 is TGCGCCAGCAGTGATGGAACAGATACGCAGTATTTT. It is translated as CASSDGTDTQYF.

Notes on this clone: A read error may account for a junction end that differs from germline. This chain connects TRBV27 to TRBJ2-7; D might be TRBD1 (7 bases). CDR1 and CDR2 (germline): MNHEY, SMNVEV (reference sequence). The CDR3 contains 12 residues. The DNA for the CDR3 is TGTGCCAGCAGTTTCGGAGGGACAGCTGCTATCTTC. Translating gives CASSFGGTAAIF.